This TCR beta chain was captured in a study of tumor-infiltrating lymphocytes in localized non-small cell lung cancer. Study-wide background: Several tumor histologies, both smoking statuses, and some post-neoadjuvant chemotherapy samples were included.

Sequencing was performed with immunoSEQ multiplex PCR; in TCRdb, only in-frame clones are kept and a portion is missing. The top ten clones hold about 6% of a sample with 9,300 or so clones, 60% to 80% of them seen once. The germline CDR1 and CDR2 sequences are PRHDT and FYEKMQ (reference sequence). The CDR3 is 15 amino acids. V lost 5 bases, J lost 1 base, and 11 bases lay in between. Material for sequencing was uninvolved lung tissue not adjacent to the tumor. The sequence was obtained from a human donor with non-small cell lung cancer. V gene TRBV13 combines with J gene TRBJ2-2; D is unresolved. This CDR3 is CASSPPSGNTGELFF. The CDR3 region has the DNA TGTGCCAGCAGCCCCCCGTCGGGGAACACCGGGGAGCTGTTTTTT.